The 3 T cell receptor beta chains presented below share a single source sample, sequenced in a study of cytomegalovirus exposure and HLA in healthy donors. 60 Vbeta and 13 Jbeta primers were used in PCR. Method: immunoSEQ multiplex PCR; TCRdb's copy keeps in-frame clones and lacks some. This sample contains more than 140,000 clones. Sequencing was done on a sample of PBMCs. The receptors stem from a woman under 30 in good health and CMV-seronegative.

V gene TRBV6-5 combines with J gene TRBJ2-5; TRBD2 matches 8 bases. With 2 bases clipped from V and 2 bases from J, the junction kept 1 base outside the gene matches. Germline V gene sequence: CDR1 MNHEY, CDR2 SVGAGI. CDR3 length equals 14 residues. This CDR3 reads CASSYLAGQETQYF. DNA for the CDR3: TGTGCCAGCAGTTACCTAGCGGGTCAAGAGACCCAGTACTTC.

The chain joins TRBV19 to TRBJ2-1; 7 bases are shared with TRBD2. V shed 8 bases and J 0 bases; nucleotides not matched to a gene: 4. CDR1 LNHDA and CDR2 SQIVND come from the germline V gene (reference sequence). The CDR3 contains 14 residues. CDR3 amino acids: CASDSGDSYNEQFF. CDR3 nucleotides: TGTGCCAGTGACAGCGGGGACTCCTACAATGAGCAGTTCTTC.

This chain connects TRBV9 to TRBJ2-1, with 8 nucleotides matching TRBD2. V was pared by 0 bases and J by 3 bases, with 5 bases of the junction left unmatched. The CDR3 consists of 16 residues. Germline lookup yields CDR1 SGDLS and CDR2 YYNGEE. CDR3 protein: CASSVGSGSNYNEQFF. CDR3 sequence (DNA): TGTGCCAGCAGCGTAGGGAGCGGGAGTAACTACAATGAGCAGTTCTTC.